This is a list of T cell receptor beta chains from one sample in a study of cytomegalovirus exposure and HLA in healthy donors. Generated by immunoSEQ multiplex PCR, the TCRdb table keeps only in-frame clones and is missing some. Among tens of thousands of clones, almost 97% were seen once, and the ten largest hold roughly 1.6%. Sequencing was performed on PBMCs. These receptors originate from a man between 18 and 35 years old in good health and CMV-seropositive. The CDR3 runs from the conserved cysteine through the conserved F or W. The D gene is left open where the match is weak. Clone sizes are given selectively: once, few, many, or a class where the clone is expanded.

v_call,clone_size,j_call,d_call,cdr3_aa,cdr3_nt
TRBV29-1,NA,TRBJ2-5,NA,CSVPGSGVKTQYF,TGCAGCGTGCCGGGCTCAGGGGTGAAGACCCAGTACTTC
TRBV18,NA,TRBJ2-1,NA,CASSRVDEQFF,TGTGCCAGCTCTAGAGTGGATGAGCAGTTCTTC
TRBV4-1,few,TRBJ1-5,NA,CASSQARGSSQPQHF,TGCGCCAGCAGCCAAGCTCGTGGGAGTAGTCAGCCCCAGCATTTT
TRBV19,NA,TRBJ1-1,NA,CASKGWYRWDTEAFF,TGTGCCAGTAAGGGGTGGTACAGATGGGACACTGAAGCTTTCTTT
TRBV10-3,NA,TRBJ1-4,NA,CAISGSSEDEKLFF,TGTGCCATCAGTGGCTCTTCGGAGGATGAAAAACTGTTTTTT
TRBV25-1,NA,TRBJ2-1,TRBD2,CASIGLAGRNEQFF,TGTGCCAGCATCGGACTAGCGGGACGGAATGAGCAGTTCTTC
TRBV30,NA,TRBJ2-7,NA,CAWSVGVSYEQYF,TGTGCCTGGAGTGTAGGGGTTAGCTACGAGCAGTACTTC
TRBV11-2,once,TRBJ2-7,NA,CASSQTGAGGNYEQYF,TGTGCCAGCAGCCAAACGGGGGCAGGGGGAAATTACGAGCAGTACTTC
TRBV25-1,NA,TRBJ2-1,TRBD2,CASSDGTSGALEEQFF,TGTGCCAGCAGTGACGGGACTAGCGGGGCCTTGGAGGAGCAGTTCTTC
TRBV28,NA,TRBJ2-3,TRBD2,CASRTTSGSTDTQYF,TGTGCCAGCAGGACTACTAGCGGTAGCACAGATACGCAGTATTTT
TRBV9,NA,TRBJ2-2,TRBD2,CASSPPAGGDGELFF,TGTGCCAGCAGCCCTCCCGCTGGGGGGGACGGGGAGCTGTTTTTT
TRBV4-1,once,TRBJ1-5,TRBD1,CASSQGRTWDSQEPQHF,TGCGCCAGCAGCCAAGGCCGGACCTGGGACAGCCAGGAGCCCCAGCATTTT
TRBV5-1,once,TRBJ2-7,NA,CASSLGGSQGYEQYF,TGCGCCAGCAGCTTGGGCGGTAGCCAAGGTTACGAGCAGTACTTC
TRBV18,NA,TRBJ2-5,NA,CASSPGLLAGRQEETQYF,TGTGCCAGCTCACCAGGCCTGTTGGCGGGGCGTCAAGAAGAGACCCAGTACTTC
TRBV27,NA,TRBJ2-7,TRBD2,CASSLTSGRSSYEQYF,TGTGCCAGCAGTCTGACTAGCGGGCGCTCGTCCTACGAGCAGTACTTC
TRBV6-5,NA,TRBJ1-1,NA,CASSYSRRLNTEAFF,TGTGCCAGCAGTTACTCGCGCAGGCTGAACACTGAAGCTTTCTTT
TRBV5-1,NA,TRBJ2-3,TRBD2,CASSSETSGSTDTQYF,TGCGCCAGCAGCTCCGAGACTAGCGGGAGCACAGATACGCAGTATTTT
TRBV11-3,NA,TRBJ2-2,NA,CASSSRGAGAGTGELFF,TGTGCCAGCAGCTCCCGAGGTGCGGGGGCTGGGACCGGGGAGCTGTTTTTT
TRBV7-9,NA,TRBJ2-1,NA,CASSLTGEQFF,TGTGCCAGCAGCTTGACTGGTGAGCAGTTCTTC
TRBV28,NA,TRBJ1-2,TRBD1,CASGYPGTGGDVSTGYTF,TGTGCCAGCGGTTACCCGGGGACAGGGGGTGATGTATCGACGGGCTACACCTTC
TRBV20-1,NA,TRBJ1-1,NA,CSARDTGSAFF,TGCAGTGCTAGAGATACGGGGTCAGCTTTCTTT
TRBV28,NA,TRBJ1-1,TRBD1,CAGTTAGTENTEAFF,TGTGCCGGAACAACAGCCGGGACAGAAAACACTGAAGCTTTCTTT
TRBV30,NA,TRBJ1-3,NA,CAWREAGSGNTIYF,TGTGCCTGGAGGGAAGCAGGCTCTGGAAACACCATATATTTT
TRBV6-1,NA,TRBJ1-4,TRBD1,CASSGRTGGNEKLFF,TGTGCCAGCAGTGGGAGGACAGGGGGGAATGAAAAACTGTTTTTT
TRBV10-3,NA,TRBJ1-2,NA,CATKRGSNYGYTF,TGTGCCACCAAGAGGGGGTCTAACTATGGCTACACCTTC
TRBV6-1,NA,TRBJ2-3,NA,CASSHPASTDTQYF,TGTGCCAGCAGCCACCCTGCGAGCACAGATACGCAGTATTTT
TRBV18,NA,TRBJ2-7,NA,CASSLGTASYEQYF,TGTGCCAGCTCACTCGGGACTGCCTCCTACGAGCAGTACTTC
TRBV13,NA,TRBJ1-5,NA,CASSIQGTQPQHF,TGTGCCAGCAGTATACAGGGAACTCAGCCCCAGCATTTT
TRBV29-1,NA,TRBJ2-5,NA,CSVGGQGGSETQYF,TGCAGCGTTGGAGGCCAGGGAGGATCTGAGACCCAGTACTTC
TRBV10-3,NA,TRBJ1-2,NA,CAISESRGYGYTF,TGTGCCATCAGTGAGTCGAGAGGCTATGGCTACACCTTC
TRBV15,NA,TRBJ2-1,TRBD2,CATSSRSGETVQFF,TGTGCCACCAGCTCGCGAAGCGGGGAGACTGTGCAGTTCTTC
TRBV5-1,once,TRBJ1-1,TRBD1,CASSKWTGGIDTEAFF,TGCGCCAGCAGCAAGTGGACAGGGGGCATTGACACTGAAGCTTTCTTT
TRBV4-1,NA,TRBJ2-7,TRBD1,CASSQVAQLTGGNHEQYF,TGCGCCAGCAGCCAAGTAGCTCAATTGACAGGGGGCAACCACGAGCAGTACTTC
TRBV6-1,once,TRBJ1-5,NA,CASSYDGVNQPQHF,TGTGCCAGCAGTTATGACGGAGTAAATCAGCCCCAGCATTTT
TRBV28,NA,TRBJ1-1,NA,CASSQGGAGSNTEAFF,TGTGCCAGCAGCCAAGGGGGGGCAGGCTCTAACACTGAAGCTTTCTTT
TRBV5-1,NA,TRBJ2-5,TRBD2,CASSLGFSVTSGSQYETQYF,TGCGCCAGCAGCTTGGGTTTTTCTGTGACTAGCGGGAGTCAGTATGAGACCCAGTACTTC
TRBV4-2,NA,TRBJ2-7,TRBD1,CASSQDFRGQSFFASGQYF,TGTGCCAGCAGCCAAGATTTCAGGGGGCAATCCTTCTTCGCGAGCGGGCAGTACTTC
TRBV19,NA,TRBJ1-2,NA,CASNKGVTENYGYTF,TGTGCCAGTAACAAAGGGGTAACAGAGAACTATGGCTACACCTTC
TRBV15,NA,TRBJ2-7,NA,CATSLGGADHFYEQYF,TGTGCCACCAGTTTAGGGGGGGCAGACCACTTCTACGAGCAGTACTTC
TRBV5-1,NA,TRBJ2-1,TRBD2,CASSTGTSGRGYNEQFF,TGCGCCAGCAGCACGGGGACTAGCGGGAGGGGCTACAATGAGCAGTTCTTC
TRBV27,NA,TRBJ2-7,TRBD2,CASSPRGGGTEQYF,TGTGCCAGCAGCCCCCGGGGGGGCGGGACCGAGCAGTACTTC
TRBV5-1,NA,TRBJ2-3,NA,CASSLGLGTPPSDTQYF,TGCGCCAGCAGCTTGGGGCTCGGGACTCCCCCATCGGATACGCAGTATTTT
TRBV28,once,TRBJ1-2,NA,CASSPHPDSDLGYTF,TGTGCCAGCAGTCCCCACCCGGACAGTGATCTCGGCTACACCTTC
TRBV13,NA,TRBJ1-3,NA,CASSLDGSGNTIYF,TGTGCCAGCAGCTTAGACGGCTCTGGAAACACCATATATTTT
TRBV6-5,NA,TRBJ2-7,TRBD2,CASSSGLAGAYEQYF,TGTGCCAGCAGTTCGGGACTAGCGGGAGCATACGAGCAGTACTTC
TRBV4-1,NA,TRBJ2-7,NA,CASSQGQGAYEQYF,TGCGCCAGCAGCCAAGGCCAGGGCGCGTACGAGCAGTACTTC
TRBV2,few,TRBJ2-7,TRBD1,CASSQDRGNYEQYF,TGTGCCAGCAGTCAGGACAGGGGGAACTACGAGCAGTACTTC
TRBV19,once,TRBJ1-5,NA,CASRLWGQPQHF,TGTGCCAGTAGACTCTGGGGCCAGCCCCAGCATTTT
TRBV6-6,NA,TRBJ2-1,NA,CASSYGAEAYNEQFF,TGTGCCAGCAGTTACGGAGCGGAGGCCTACAATGAGCAGTTCTTC
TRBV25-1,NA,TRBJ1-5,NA,CASRQTGYNQPQHF,TGTGCCAGCAGACAAACAGGGTACAATCAGCCCCAGCATTTT
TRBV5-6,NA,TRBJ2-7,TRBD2,CASSTSSGRASEQYF,TGTGCCAGCAGCACCTCTAGCGGGAGGGCCTCCGAGCAGTACTTC
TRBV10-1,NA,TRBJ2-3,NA,CASSIQGSDTQYF,TGCGCCAGCAGTATACAGGGATCAGATACGCAGTATTTT
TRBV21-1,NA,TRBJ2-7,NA,CASSSRPPGLAGVPNYEQYF,TGTGCCAGCAGCTCAAGGCCACCGGGACTAGCGGGAGTTCCTAACTACGAGCAGTACTTC
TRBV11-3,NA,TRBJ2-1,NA,CASSQDGEAYNEQFF,TGTGCCAGCAGCCAAGACGGAGAAGCCTACAATGAGCAGTTCTTC
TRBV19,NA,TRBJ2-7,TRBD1,CASSPQETGDYEQYF,TGTGCCAGTAGTCCTCAGGAGACAGGGGACTACGAGCAGTACTTC